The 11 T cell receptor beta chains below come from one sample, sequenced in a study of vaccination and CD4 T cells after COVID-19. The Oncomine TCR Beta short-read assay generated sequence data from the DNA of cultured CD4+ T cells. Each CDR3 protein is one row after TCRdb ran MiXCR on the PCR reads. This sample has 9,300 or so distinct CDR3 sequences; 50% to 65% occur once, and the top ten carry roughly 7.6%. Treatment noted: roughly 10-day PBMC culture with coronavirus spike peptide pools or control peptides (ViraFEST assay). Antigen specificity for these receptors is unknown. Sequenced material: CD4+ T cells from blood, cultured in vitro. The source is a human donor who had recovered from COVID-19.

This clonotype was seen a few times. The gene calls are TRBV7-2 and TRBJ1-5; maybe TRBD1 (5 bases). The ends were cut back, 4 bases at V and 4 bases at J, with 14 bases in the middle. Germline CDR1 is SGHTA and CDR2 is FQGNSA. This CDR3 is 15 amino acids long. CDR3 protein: CASSSLGTGNQPQHF. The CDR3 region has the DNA TGTGCCAGCAGCTCGCTAGGGACCGGAAATCAGCCCCAGCATTTT. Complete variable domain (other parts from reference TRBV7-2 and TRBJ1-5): GAGVSQSPSNKVTEKGKDVELRCDPISGHTALYWYRQSLGQGLEFLIYFQGNSAPDKSGLPSDRFSAERTGGSVSTLTIQRTQQEDSAVYLCASSSLGTGNQPQHFGDGTRLSIL.

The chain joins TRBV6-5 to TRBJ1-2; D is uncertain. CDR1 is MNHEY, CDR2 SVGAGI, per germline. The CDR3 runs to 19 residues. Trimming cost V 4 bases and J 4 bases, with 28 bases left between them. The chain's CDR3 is CASSSLSLPDAHGVYGYTF. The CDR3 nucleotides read TGTGCCAGCAGTTCCCTATCTTTACCGGACGCGCATGGCGTCTATGGCTACACCTTC.

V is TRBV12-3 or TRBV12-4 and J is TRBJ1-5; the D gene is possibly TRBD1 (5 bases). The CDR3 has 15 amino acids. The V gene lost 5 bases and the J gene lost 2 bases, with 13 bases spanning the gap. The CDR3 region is CASSGTGSGNQPQHF. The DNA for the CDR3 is TGTGCCAGCAGTGGAACAGGTTCGGGCAATCAGCCCCAGCATTTT.

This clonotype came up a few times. For the CDR3, the DNA is TGTGCCAGCAGCCACTCGGGGGTGGGGCGCACTGAAGCTTTCTTT. This sequence encodes CASSHSGVGRTEAFF. The J gene is TRBJ1-1, the V gene TRBV12-3 or TRBV12-4; D may be TRBD1 (5 bases). Trimming removed 6 bases from V and 4 bases from J, with 18 bases in between. CDR3 length: 15 amino acids.

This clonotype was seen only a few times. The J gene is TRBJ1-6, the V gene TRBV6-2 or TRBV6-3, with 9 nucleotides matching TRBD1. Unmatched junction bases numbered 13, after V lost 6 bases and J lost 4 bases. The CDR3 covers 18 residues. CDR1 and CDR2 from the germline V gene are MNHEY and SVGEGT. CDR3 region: CASSPQKDRGQYNSPLHF. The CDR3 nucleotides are TGTGCCAGCAGCCCTCAGAAGGACAGGGGACAATATAATTCACCCCTCCACTTT.

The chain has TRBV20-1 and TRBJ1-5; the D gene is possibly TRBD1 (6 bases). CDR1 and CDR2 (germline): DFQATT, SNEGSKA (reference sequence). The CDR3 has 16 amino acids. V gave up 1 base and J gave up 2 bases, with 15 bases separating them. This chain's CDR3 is CSARVEGRGRNQPQHF. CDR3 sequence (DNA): TGCAGTGCTAGAGTGGAGGGCAGGGGACGCAATCAGCCCCAGCATTTT.

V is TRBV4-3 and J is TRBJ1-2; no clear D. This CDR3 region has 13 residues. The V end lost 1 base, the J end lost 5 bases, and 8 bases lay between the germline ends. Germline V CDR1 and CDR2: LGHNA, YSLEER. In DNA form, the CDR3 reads TGCGCCAGCAGCCAAGGGGCAGAGTATGGCTACACCTTC. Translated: CASSQGAEYGYTF.

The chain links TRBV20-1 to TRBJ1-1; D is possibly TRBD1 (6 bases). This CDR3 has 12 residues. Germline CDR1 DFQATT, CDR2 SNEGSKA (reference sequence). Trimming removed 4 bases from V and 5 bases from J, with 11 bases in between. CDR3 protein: CSAIKQGTEAFF. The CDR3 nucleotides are TGCAGTGCTATAAAACAGGGAACTGAAGCTTTCTTT.

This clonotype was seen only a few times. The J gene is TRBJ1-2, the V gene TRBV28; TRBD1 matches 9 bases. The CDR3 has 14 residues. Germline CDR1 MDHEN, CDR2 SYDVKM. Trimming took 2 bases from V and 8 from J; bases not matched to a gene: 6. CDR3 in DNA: TGTGCCAGCAGTTTAGCACAGGGGGCGGGGGGCTACACCTTC. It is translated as CASSLAQGAGGYTF.

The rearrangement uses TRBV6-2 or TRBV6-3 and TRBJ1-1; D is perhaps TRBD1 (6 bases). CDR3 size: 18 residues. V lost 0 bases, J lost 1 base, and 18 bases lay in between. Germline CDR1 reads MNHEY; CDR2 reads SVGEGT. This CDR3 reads CASSYSTGPRAPNTEAFF. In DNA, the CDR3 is TGTGCCAGCAGTTACTCGACAGGACCAAGGGCCCCGAACACTGAAGCTTTCTTT.

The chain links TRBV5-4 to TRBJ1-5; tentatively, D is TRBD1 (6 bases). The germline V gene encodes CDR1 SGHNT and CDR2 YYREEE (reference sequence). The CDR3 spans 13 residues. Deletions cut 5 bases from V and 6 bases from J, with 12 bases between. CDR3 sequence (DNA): TGTGCCAGCAGTAATCAGGGGAGTCAGCCCCAGCATTTT. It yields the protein CASSNQGSQPQHF. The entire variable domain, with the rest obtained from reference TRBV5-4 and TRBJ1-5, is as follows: ETGVTQSPTHLIKTRGQQVTLRCSSQSGHNTVSWYQQALGQGPQFIFQYYREEENGRGNFPPRFSGLQFPNYSSELNVNALELDDSALYLCASSNQGSQPQHFGDGTRLSIL.